This TCR beta chain was obtained from a study of preoperative IRX-2 immunotherapy in early breast cancer. The assay was immunoSEQ multiplex PCR, and TCRdb's table has in-frame clones only and misses some. This sample carries about 23,000 clones, 85% to 95% of them seen once, and the ten largest clones take around 16%. Germline lookup yields CDR1 LNHDA and CDR2 SQIVND (reference sequence). The V and J ends lost 3 bases and 0 bases respectively, with 18 bases between them. This CDR3 spans 18 amino acids. Treatment: preoperative locoregional IRX-2 cytokine immunotherapy. Preoperative locoregional IRX-2 cytokine immunotherapy was tested in the phase Ib source study. This clone was seen once.

V and J are TRBV19 and TRBJ1-5; no firm D call. The clonotype was recovered from a human donor with breast cancer. Sequencing was performed on tumor tissue, taken after IRX-2 immunotherapy. Here the CDR3 reads CASSIVDQPIYSNQPQHF. The CDR3 DNA reads as TGTGCCAGTAGTATTGTGGACCAACCTATTTATAGCAATCAGCCCCAGCATTTT.